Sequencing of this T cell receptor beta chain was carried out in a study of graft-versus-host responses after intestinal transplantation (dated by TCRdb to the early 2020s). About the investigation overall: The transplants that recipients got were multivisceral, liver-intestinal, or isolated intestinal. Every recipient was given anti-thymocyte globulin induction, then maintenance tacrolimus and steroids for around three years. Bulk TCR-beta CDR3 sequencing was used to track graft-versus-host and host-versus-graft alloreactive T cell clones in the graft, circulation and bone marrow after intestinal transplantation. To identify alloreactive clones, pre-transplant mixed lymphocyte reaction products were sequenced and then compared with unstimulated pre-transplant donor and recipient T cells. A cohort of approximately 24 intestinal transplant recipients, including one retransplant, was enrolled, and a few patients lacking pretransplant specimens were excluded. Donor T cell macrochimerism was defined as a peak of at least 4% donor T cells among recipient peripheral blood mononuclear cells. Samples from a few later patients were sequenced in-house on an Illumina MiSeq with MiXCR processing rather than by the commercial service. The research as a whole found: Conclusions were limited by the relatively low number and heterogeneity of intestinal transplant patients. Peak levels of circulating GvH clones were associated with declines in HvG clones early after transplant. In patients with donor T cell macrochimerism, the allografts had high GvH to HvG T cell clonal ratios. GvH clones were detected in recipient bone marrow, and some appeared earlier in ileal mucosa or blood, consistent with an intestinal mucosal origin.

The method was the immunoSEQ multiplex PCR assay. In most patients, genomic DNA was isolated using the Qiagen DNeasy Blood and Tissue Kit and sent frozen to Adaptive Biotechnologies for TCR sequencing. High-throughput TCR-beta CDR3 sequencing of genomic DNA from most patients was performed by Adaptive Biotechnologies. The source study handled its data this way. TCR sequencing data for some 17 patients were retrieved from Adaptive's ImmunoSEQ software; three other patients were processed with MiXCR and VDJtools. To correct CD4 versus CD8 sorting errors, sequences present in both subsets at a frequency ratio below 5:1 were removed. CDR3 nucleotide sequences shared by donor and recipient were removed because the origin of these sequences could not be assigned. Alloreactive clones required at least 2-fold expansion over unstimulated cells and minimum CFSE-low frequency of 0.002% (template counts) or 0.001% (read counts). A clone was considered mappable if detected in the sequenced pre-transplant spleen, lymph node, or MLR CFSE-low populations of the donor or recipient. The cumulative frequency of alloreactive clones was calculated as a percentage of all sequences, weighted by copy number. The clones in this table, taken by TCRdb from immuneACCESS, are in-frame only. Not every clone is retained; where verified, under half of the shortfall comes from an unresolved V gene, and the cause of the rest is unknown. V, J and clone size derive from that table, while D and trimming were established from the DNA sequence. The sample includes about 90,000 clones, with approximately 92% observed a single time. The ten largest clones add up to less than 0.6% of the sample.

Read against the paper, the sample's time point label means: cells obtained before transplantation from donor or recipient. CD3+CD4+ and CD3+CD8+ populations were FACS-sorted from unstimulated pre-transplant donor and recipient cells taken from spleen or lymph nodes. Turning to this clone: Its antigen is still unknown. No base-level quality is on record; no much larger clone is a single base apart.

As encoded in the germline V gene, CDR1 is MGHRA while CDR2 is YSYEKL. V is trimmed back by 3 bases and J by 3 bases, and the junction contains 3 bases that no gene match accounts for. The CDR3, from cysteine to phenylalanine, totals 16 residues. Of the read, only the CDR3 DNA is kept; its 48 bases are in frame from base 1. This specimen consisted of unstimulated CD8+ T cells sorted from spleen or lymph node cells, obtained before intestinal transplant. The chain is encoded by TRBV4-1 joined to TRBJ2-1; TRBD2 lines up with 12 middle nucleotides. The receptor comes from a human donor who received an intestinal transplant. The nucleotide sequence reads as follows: TGCGCCAGCAGCCAGCCGGGACTAGCGGGCTACAATGAGCAGTTCTTC. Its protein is CASSQPGLAGYNEQFF.